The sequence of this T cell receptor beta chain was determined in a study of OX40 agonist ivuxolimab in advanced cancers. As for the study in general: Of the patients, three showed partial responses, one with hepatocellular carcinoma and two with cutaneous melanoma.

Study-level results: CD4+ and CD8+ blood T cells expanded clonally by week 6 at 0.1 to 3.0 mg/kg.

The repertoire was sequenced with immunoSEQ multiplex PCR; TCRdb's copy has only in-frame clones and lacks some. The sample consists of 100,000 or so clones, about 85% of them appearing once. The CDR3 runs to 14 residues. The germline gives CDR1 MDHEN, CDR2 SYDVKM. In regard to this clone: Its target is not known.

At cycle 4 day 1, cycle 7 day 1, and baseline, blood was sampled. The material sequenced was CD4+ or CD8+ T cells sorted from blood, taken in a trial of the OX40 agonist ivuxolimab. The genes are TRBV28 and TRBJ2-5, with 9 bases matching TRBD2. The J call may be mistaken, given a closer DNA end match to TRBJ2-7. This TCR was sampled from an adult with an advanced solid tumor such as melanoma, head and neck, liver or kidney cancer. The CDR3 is CASNNQREDYEQYF. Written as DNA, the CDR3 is TGTGCCAGCAACAATCAGCGGGAGGACTACGAGCAGTACTTC.